The 8 T cell receptor beta chains presented below share a single source sample, sequenced in a study of cytomegalovirus exposure and HLA in healthy donors. Researchers ran the PCR with 60 Vbeta and 13 Jbeta primers. Libraries were prepared by immunoSEQ multiplex PCR; TCRdb keeps only in-frame clonotypes and omits some of them. The table has approximately 150,000 clones, more than 65% seen once. The sample consisted of PBMCs. The source is a man in his fifties in good health and CMV-seropositive.

This chain links TRBV6-5 with TRBJ2-7; D is possibly TRBD1 (7 bases). In germline, CDR1 is MNHEY, CDR2 SVGAGI. Trimming stripped 2 bases from V and 3 bases from J, with 14 bases between. This CDR3 is 15 amino acids long. The CDR3 here is CASSYQGGSYYEQYF. CDR3 sequence (DNA): TGTGCCAGCAGTTACCAGGGGGGATCGTACTACGAGCAGTACTTC.

The V call is TRBV6-1, the J call TRBJ1-2; D remains unclear. The CDR3 runs to 13 residues. V was trimmed by 8 bases and J by 3 bases, leaving 13 bases between them. Germline CDR1 MNHNS, CDR2 SASEGT. CDR3 in DNA: TGTGCCAGCTCCAAGACTGTTGACTATGGCTACACCTTC. The encoded protein is CASSKTVDYGYTF.

This clone occurred once. The rearrangement joins TRBV27 to TRBJ2-5, with 7 bases that match TRBD1. Germline CDR1 and CDR2: MNHEY and SMNVEV (reference sequence). After removal of 2 bases from V and 4 bases from J, the junction contained 7 bases not matched to a gene. CDR3 length: 15 amino acids. The CDR3 DNA reads as TGTGCCAGCAGTTTAGATAAAGGGGGCCGAGAGACCCAGTACTTC. It specifies CASSLDKGGRETQYF.

The table lists this clone with a count of one. The chain combines TRBV6-5 with TRBJ1-1; D perhaps matches TRBD1 (6 bases). V lost 0 bases to trimming and J lost 2 bases, with 13 bases between them. The CDR3 is 16 residues long. Germline V gene sequence: CDR1 MNHEY, CDR2 SVGAGI. The CDR3: CASSYSPRGGNTEAFF. CDR3 sequence (DNA): TGTGCCAGCAGTTACTCCCCGAGGGGGGGAAACACTGAAGCTTTCTTT.

This sequence joins TRBV18 and TRBJ2-7, with D possibly being TRBD2 (5 bases). Trimming pared 1 base from V and 2 bases from J, leaving 12 bases between. This CDR3 is built from 15 residues. Germline lookup yields CDR1 KGHSH and CDR2 LQKENI. In DNA, the CDR3 is TGTGCCAGCTCACCACGGGCCGGGAATACCTACGAGCAGTACTTC. Amino acids: CASSPRAGNTYEQYF.

The chain uses TRBV27 and TRBJ2-7; possibly TRBD2 for D (8 bases). Trimming cost V 3 bases and J 4 bases, with 28 bases left between them. CDR1 is MNHEY and CDR2 is SMNVEV in the germline V gene (reference sequence). The CDR3 runs to 19 residues. CDR3 nucleotide sequence: TGTGCCAGCAGTTTCCGGCAGGGGGGGACTAGTTTGGGTTGGTACGAGCAGTACTTC. Protein sequence: CASSFRQGGTSLGWYEQYF.

The V call is TRBV5-6, the J call TRBJ2-7; 8 nucleotides match TRBD1. Germline V gene data show CDR1 as SGHDT and CDR2 as YYEEEE. This CDR3 spans 14 amino acids. Germline trimming cut 4 bases from V and 3 bases from J; bases unmatched to any gene: 6. CDR3 bases: TGTGCCAGCAGCCCCGGGACAGGTCACTACGAGCAGTACTTC. It codes for CASSPGTGHYEQYF. Full variable domain (rest looked up from reference TRBV5-6 and TRBJ2-7): DAGVTQSPTHLIKTRGQQVTLRCSPKSGHDTVSWYQQALGQGPQFIFQYYEEEERQRGNFPDRFSGHQFPNYSSELNVNALLLGDSALYLCASSPGTGHYEQYFGPGTRLTVT.

The V call is TRBV14, the J call TRBJ2-1, with TRBD1 as a possible D gene (6 bases). The germline V gene encodes CDR1 SGHDN and CDR2 FVKESK. Trimming pared 1 base from V and 8 bases from J, leaving 15 bases between. This CDR3 is built from 15 residues. The DNA of the CDR3 is TGTGCCAGCAGCCAAGTGGGACAAAAGAGGGATGAGCAGTTCTTC. It codes for CASSQVGQKRDEQFF.